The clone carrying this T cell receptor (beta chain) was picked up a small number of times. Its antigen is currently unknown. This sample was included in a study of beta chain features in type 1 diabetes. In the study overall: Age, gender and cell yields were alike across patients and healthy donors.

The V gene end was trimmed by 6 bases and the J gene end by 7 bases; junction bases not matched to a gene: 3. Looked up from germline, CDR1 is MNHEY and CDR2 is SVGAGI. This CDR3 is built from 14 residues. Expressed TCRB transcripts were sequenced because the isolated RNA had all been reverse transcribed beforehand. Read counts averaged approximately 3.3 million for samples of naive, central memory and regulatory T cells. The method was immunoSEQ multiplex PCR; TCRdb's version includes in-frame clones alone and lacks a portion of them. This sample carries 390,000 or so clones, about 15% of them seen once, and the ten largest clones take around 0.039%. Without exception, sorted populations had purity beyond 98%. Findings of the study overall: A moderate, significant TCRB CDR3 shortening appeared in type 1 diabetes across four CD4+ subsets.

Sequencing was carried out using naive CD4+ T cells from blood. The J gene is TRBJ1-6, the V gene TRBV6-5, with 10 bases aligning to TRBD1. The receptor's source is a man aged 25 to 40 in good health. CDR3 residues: CASSSDRGNSPLHF. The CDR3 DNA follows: TGTGCCAGCAGCTCGGACAGGGGGAATTCACCCCTCCACTTT.